Below, 21 T cell receptor beta chains from the same sample are listed, as sequenced in a study of vaccination effects on CD4 cells after COVID-19. Sequenced by immunoSEQ multiplex PCR; TCRdb stores in-frame clones only, minus some. The repertoire holds approximately 9,300 clones, with about three quarters as singletons. When around 10 days of culture had elapsed, CD4+ T cells were isolated. Two doses of either BNT162b2 or mRNA-1273 were given to each participant. These receptors have no known antigen. The input for sequencing was CD4+ T cells from PBMCs cultured without peptide, taken after COVID-19 vaccination. Every receptor here comes from a human donor who received a COVID-19 vaccine.

This chain links TRBV5-5 with TRBJ1-5; no clear D. This CDR3 has 13 amino acids. Germline-derived CDR1 and CDR2 are SGHKS and YYEKEE (reference sequence). Trimming removed 2 bases from V and 2 bases from J, with 5 bases in between. CDR3 sequence: CASSFTGNQPQHF. CDR3 sequence (DNA): TGTGCCAGCAGCTTCACCGGCAATCAGCCCCAGCATTTT.

CDR3 region: CASSLGAGVGNEQFF. The CDR3 region has the DNA TGCGCCAGCAGCTTGGGGGCGGGAGTAGGCAATGAGCAGTTCTTC. The chain is built from TRBV5-1 and TRBJ2-1; the match to TRBD2 covers 7 bases. This CDR3 region has 15 residues. The V segment lost 0 bases and the J segment 6 bases; nucleotides outside the gene matches: 6. Germline V lookup: CDR1 SGHRS, CDR2 YFSETQ.

This rearrangement joins TRBV10-3 to TRBJ2-7; 10 bases are shared with TRBD2. The J segment lost 0 bases and the V segment lost 4 bases, leaving 0 bases of the junction unmatched. The CDR3 spans 14 residues. From germline, CDR1 is ENHRY and CDR2 SYGVKD. CDR3 sequence: CAISGTSGSYEQYF. CDR3 DNA: TGTGCCATCAGTGGGACTAGCGGCTCCTACGAGCAGTACTTC.

The chain carries TRBV28 and TRBJ1-1; D possibly corresponds to TRBD1 (5 bases). CDR1 and CDR2 (germline): MDHEN, SYDVKM. V gave up 6 bases and J gave up 2 bases, with 10 bases separating them. The CDR3 runs 13 residues. The CDR3 here is CASRTTVNTEAFF. Here the CDR3 DNA reads TGTGCCAGCAGGACGACAGTCAACACTGAAGCTTTCTTT.

This clone was detected only once. The chain links TRBV5-5 to TRBJ1-3; 8 nucleotides align to TRBD1. V shed 2 bases and J 1 base; nucleotides not matched to a gene: 8. This CDR3 spans 17 amino acids. The germline gives CDR1 SGHKS, CDR2 YYEKEE (reference sequence). Written as DNA, the CDR3 is TGTGCCAGCAGCTTAGTGCCAGGGGGCGCATCTGGAAACACCATATATTTT. It is translated as CASSLVPGGASGNTIYF.

The V and J genes are TRBV12-3 or TRBV12-4 and TRBJ2-5, with TRBD1 as a possible D gene (6 bases). This CDR3 has 12 residues. Between the trimmed V and J ends, which lost 3 bases and 5 bases, there was a span of 7 bases. CDR3 amino acids: CASSLGAETQYF. CDR3 DNA sequence: TGTGCCAGCAGTTTGGGGGCGGAGACCCAGTACTTC.

The rearrangement joins TRBV6-2 or TRBV6-3 to TRBJ2-1; the D is unclear. V shed 3 bases and J shed 10 bases, with 7 bases lying between them. This CDR3 comprises 11 residues. Germline V gene sequence: CDR1 MNHEY, CDR2 SVGEGT. Here the CDR3 DNA reads TGTGCCAGCAGTTATTACACGGAGCAGTTCTTC. Protein product: CASSYYTEQFF.

The J gene is TRBJ1-1, the V gene TRBV5-5, with D perhaps matching TRBD1 (5 bases). The CDR3 totals 13 residues. V lost 2 bases, J lost 1 base, and 6 bases lay in between. Germline CDR1 reads SGHKS; CDR2 reads YYEKEE (reference sequence). CDR3 coding DNA: TGTGCCAGCAGCTTTCAGGGGAACACTGAAGCTTTCTTT. Protein product: CASSFQGNTEAFF.

This clone came up once. The chain is built from TRBV28 and TRBJ2-1; tentative D call: TRBD2 (7 bases). Trimming left V 7 bases short and J 3 bases short, with 16 bases between. The CDR3 spans 15 residues. Germline V gene sequence: CDR1 MDHEN, CDR2 SYDVKM. CDR3 in amino acids: CASIPGGGNYNEQFF. Here the CDR3 DNA reads TGTGCCAGCATCCCCGGCGGGGGCAACTACAATGAGCAGTTCTTC.

The V call is TRBV5-6, the J call TRBJ1-2; D not certain. Between the trimmed V and J ends, which lost 6 bases and 1 base, there was a span of 13 bases. Germline CDR1 SGHDT, CDR2 YYEEEE. This CDR3 comprises 14 residues. Written as DNA, the CDR3 is TGTGCCAGCACCAGAAAGTGGGGTAACTATGGCTACACCTTC. Protein: CASTRKWGNYGYTF.

The chain is built from TRBV4-1 and TRBJ2-7; 9 positions match TRBD1. J was trimmed by 3 bases and V by 6 bases; bases with no gene match: 9. CDR3 length equals 15 residues. CDR1 and CDR2 from the germline V gene are MGHRA and YSYEKL. The CDR3 DNA follows: TGCGCCAGCAGTTTTCCGGGACAGGGAGTCTACGAGCAGTACTTC. It codes for CASSFPGQGVYEQYF.

The chain carries TRBV19 and TRBJ2-1, with 12 bases aligning to TRBD2. This CDR3 spans 16 amino acids. Germline CDR1 LNHDA, CDR2 SQIVND (reference sequence). Trimming removed 3 bases from V and 10 bases from J; junction bases left unmatched: 10. The CDR3 sequence: CASSIRGGLAGLEQFF. The DNA for the CDR3 is TGTGCCAGTAGTATCAGGGGGGGACTAGCGGGTCTAGAGCAGTTCTTC.

The genes are TRBV20-1 and TRBJ2-7; D is unresolved. CDR3 length: 10 amino acids. Germline CDR1 DFQATT, CDR2 SNEGSKA (reference sequence). V lost 4 bases and J 4 bases, leaving 5 bases between the germline ends. The CDR3 coding sequence is TGCAGTGCTAAGCCGTACGAGCAGTACTTC. This encodes CSAKPYEQYF.

This sequence joins TRBV7-9 and TRBJ1-2; no clear D gene. The V gene lost 4 bases and the J gene lost 3 bases, with 9 bases spanning the gap. Germline assignment: CDR1 SEHNR and CDR2 FQNEAQ (reference sequence). CDR3 length: 13 amino acids. In DNA, the CDR3 is TGTGCCAGCAGCTCCCCCGGGGACTATGGCTACACCTTC. Protein product: CASSSPGDYGYTF.

The chain links TRBV2 to TRBJ1-6, with 8 bases aligning to TRBD1. The CDR3 extends over 14 amino acids. V shed 3 bases, J shed 10 bases, and the junction held 5 bases outside the gene matches. Germline-derived CDR1 and CDR2 are SNHLY and FYNNEI. CDR3 region: CASSDRTGSSPLHF. CDR3 nucleotides: TGTGCCAGCAGTGATAGGACAGGGAGCTCACCCCTCCACTTT.

The chain is built from TRBV30 and TRBJ1-5; D is possibly TRBD1 (5 bases). Trimming removed 0 bases from V and 7 bases from J, with 10 bases in between. The CDR3 contains 13 residues. Germline CDR1 reads GTSNPN; CDR2 reads SVGIG (reference sequence). The CDR3, as DNA: TGTGCCTGGAGTGTACGGGGCGGGCAGCCCCAGCATTTT. Its protein is CAWSVRGGQPQHF.

The gene calls are TRBV28 and TRBJ1-1; no definite D call. The CDR3 covers 16 residues. Trimming stripped 6 bases from V and 4 bases from J, with 21 bases between. The germline gives CDR1 MDHEN, CDR2 SYDVKM. For the CDR3, the DNA is TGTGCCAGCAGCCCTCAACTGACCATAATGACCACTGAAGCTTTCTTT. It codes for CASSPQLTIMTTEAFF.

The chain couples TRBV7-9 to TRBJ1-6, with a tentative D call TRBD1 (6 bases). The V gene lost 5 bases and the J gene lost 6 bases, with 23 bases spanning the gap. The V gene's germline CDR1 is SEHNR and CDR2 FQNEAQ (reference sequence). The CDR3 is 18 amino acids. CDR3: CASSQTVRGGASNSPLHF. The CDR3 DNA follows: TGTGCCAGCAGCCAGACGGTTCGGGGGGGCGCGAGTAATTCACCCCTCCACTTT.

This chain links TRBV14 with TRBJ1-1; no definite D call. V shed 6 bases and J shed 2 bases, with 10 bases lying between them. The CDR3 covers 13 residues. CDR1 is SGHDN, CDR2 FVKESK, per germline. CDR3 sequence reads: CASRRQVNTEAFF. The CDR3 DNA is TGTGCCAGCAGAAGGCAGGTTAACACTGAAGCTTTCTTT.

The genes are TRBV6-1 and TRBJ1-1, with a possible D match to TRBD1 (5 bases). Germline CDR1 reads MNHNS; CDR2 reads SASEGT. The CDR3 is 12 residues long. The V and J ends lost 1 base and 8 bases respectively, with 8 bases between them. DNA for the CDR3: TGTGCCAGCAGTGAAGTGGGGACCGAAGCTTTCTTT. Residues: CASSEVGTEAFF.

The genes are TRBV19 and TRBJ1-2, with TRBD1 identical over 9 bases. CDR3 length: 13 residues. V gave up 7 bases and J gave up 8 bases; unmatched junction bases: 8. Germline-derived CDR1 and CDR2 are LNHDA and SQIVND (reference sequence). The CDR3 DNA follows: TGTGCCAGTACTCTACAGGGGGCTGGAGGCTACACCTTC. The encoded protein is CASTLQGAGGYTF.